This T cell receptor (beta chain) was obtained from a study of control samples from healthy donors and cancer patients. TCRdb's table, derived via immunoSEQ multiplex PCR, lists solely in-frame clones and lacks some. The sample consists of roughly 370,000 clones, approximately 92% of them appearing once. Trimming cost V 3 bases and J 5 bases; bases outside gene matches: 7. This CDR3 has 16 amino acids. Germline V gene lookup returns CDR1 SGHAT and CDR2 FQNNGV. The TCR sequence derives from a man in his forties with head and neck cancer. The specimen was PBMCs. The chain has TRBV11-2 and TRBJ2-3, with TRBD1 identical over 11 bases. CDR3 sequence (DNA): TGTGCCAGCAGCTTCGGGACAGGGGGGCGAATAGATACGCAGTATTTT. Its protein is CASSFGTGGRIDTQYF.